A selection of T cell receptor beta chains follows, all from one sample in a study of patients and donors after allogeneic stem cell transplantation. TCRdb redid the calling of the RT-PCR reads with MiXCR, one entry per CDR3 protein. The sample lists about 74,000 distinct CDR3 sequences, about a quarter seen once, with 26% in the top ten. Sample: blood, either unsorted or a sorted T cell fraction (not recorded which). The receptors stem from a human donor who was either an allogeneic HSCT recipient or a stem cell or donor lymphocyte infusion donor (not recorded which). It is not recorded whose cells these are; they may come from a transplant donor. Each CDR3 is given with its conserved first and last residue. D genes are given only for firm matches. Rows may omit the clone size; those that give it use once, few, many or a size class.

TRBV6-1,TRBJ1-2,NA,few,CASGLNQGHGYGYTF,TGTGCCAGCGGACTTAATCAGGGACATGGTTATGGCTACACCTTC
TRBV29-1,TRBJ2-1,TRBD1,NA,CSVTGTGHYNEQFF,TGCAGCGTTACCGGGACAGGGCACTACAATGAGCAGTTCTTC
TRBV29-1,TRBJ1-1,TRBD1,few,CSGSTGANTEAFF,TGCAGCGGTTCGACAGGGGCCAACACTGAAGCTTTCTTT
TRBV21-1,TRBJ2-7,NA,NA,CASKASTYEQYF,TGTGCCAGCAAGGCTAGCACCTACGAGCAGTACTTC
TRBV7-9,TRBJ1-5,NA,few,CASSLAGERNQPQHF,TGTGCCAGCAGCTTAGCAGGAGAGAGGAATCAGCCCCAGCATTTT
TRBV10-2,TRBJ1-4,NA,NA,CASSDGGTTNEKLFF,TGCGCCAGCAGTGATGGGGGAACAACTAATGAAAAACTGTTTTTT
TRBV7-9,TRBJ1-3,TRBD1,NA,CASSLDDRGLGNTIYF,TGTGCCAGCAGCTTAGACGACAGGGGACTTGGAAACACCATATATTTT
TRBV10-3,TRBJ1-2,NA,NA,CAISESGFGYTF,TGTGCCATCAGTGAATCGGGGTTTGGCTACACCTTC
TRBV18,TRBJ2-1,NA,few,CASSPNFSSYNEQFF,TGTGCCAGCTCACCAAACTTCAGCTCCTACAATGAGCAGTTCTTC
TRBV5-1,TRBJ2-4,TRBD2,few,CASSDLAGNIQYF,TGCGCCAGCAGCGATTTAGCGGGGAACATTCAGTACTTC
TRBV5-1,TRBJ1-5,NA,few,CASSLDSLNQPEHF,TGCGCCAGCAGCTTGGATAGCCTCAATCAGCCCGAGCATTTT
TRBV20-1,TRBJ1-6,NA,many,CSASVSGSSYNSPLHF,TGCAGTGCTAGTGTTTCGGGGAGCTCCTATAATTCACCCCTCCACTTT
TRBV20-1,TRBJ1-5,TRBD1,NA,CSASRQGVFNQPQHF,TGCAGTGCTAGTAGGCAGGGGGTCTTCAATCAGCCCCAGCATTTT
TRBV6-1,TRBJ2-6,TRBD1,few,CASSGTGGLSGANVLTF,TGTGCCAGCAGTGGGACAGGGGGTCTCTCTGGGGCCAACGTCCTGACTTTC
TRBV4-1,TRBJ1-5,TRBD1,NA,CASSLQGDDYQPQHF,TGCGCCAGCAGTTTGCAGGGGGACGACTATCAGCCCCAGCATTTT
TRBV18,TRBJ1-1,NA,few,CASSPPVTRRNTEAFF,TGTGCCAGCTCACCACCGGTCACCCGGCGGAACACTGAAGCTTTCTTT
TRBV20-1,TRBJ1-5,NA,NA,CSARGGTGDTAQHF,TGCAGTGCTAGAGGTGGGACTGGGGACACGGCCCAGCATTTT
TRBV30,TRBJ1-4,TRBD1,NA,CAWDAGTGYYEKLFF,TGTGCCTGGGATGCCGGGACAGGGTACTATGAAAAACTGTTTTTT
TRBV18,TRBJ1-5,TRBD1,NA,CASSPGQGLDQPQHF,TGTGCCAGCTCACCGGGACAGGGTTTAGATCAGCCCCAGCATTTT
TRBV5-1,TRBJ1-1,TRBD1,few,CASSLEGQGARGWTEAFF,TGCGCCAGCAGCTTGGAGGGACAGGGGGCGCGTGGCTGGACTGAAGCTTTCTTT
TRBV7-9,TRBJ1-1,TRBD1,few,CASSQTGAGAFF,TGTGCCAGCAGCCAGACAGGGGCAGGAGCTTTCTTT
TRBV5-1,TRBJ1-1,TRBD1,many,CASSLGPGGNTEAFF,TGCGCCAGCAGCTTGGGTCCAGGGGGGAACACTGAAGCTTTCTTT
TRBV20-1,TRBJ2-1,NA,NA,CSARETNEQFF,TGCAGTGCTAGAGAGACCAATGAGCAGTTCTTC
TRBV15,TRBJ1-4,TRBD1,NA,CATSRVDRGHEKLFF,TGTGCCACCAGCAGAGTAGACAGGGGGCACGAAAAACTGTTTTTT
TRBV6-2/TRBV6-3,TRBJ2-1,NA,few,CASSYNDQSSYNEQFF,TGTGCCAGCAGTTACAACGACCAAAGCTCCTACAATGAGCAGTTCTTC
TRBV9,TRBJ2-3,TRBD2,few,CASSVLAGVLTSTDTQYF,TGTGCCAGCAGCGTCTTAGCGGGAGTCCTAACTAGCACAGATACGCAGTATTTT
TRBV7-9,TRBJ1-1,NA,few,CASSLEAWGWTEAFF,TGTGCCAGCAGCTTAGAGGCTTGGGGTTGGACTGAAGCTTTCTTT
TRBV5-1,TRBJ2-3,NA,NA,CASSYSGGDTQYF,TGCGCCAGCAGCTACTCCGGGGGAGATACGCAGTATTTT
TRBV28,TRBJ2-3,NA,NA,CASRHGPDTQYF,TGTGCCAGCAGACATGGCCCAGATACGCAGTATTTT
TRBV6-6,TRBJ1-5,NA,many,CASSRPDGLSNQPQHF,TGTGCCAGCAGCCGACCCGACGGACTTAGCAATCAGCCCCAGCATTTT
TRBV9,TRBJ1-2,NA,NA,CASSGRAHYGYTF,TGTGCCAGCAGCGGTCGGGCCCACTATGGCTACACCTTC
TRBV18,TRBJ1-4,NA,few,CASSRATNEKLFF,TGTGCCAGCTCACGAGCAACTAATGAAAAACTGTTTTTT
TRBV6-4,TRBJ2-1,NA,few,CASILSGGEQFF,TGTGCCAGCATCCTATCAGGCGGTGAGCAGTTCTTC
TRBV7-8,TRBJ2-1,NA,few,CASSFGEDEQFF,TGTGCCAGCAGCTTTGGGGAAGATGAGCAGTTCTTC
TRBV6-6,TRBJ1-2,TRBD1,NA,CASSQSGTGAYGYTF,TGTGCCAGCAGTCAATCGGGGACAGGAGCCTATGGCTACACCTTC
TRBV24-1,TRBJ1-1,NA,few,CATSDPNTEAFF,TGTGCCACCAGTGACCCGAACACTGAAGCTTTCTTT
TRBV12-3/TRBV12-4,TRBJ1-1,NA,few,CASSFGPGTEAFF,TGTGCCAGCAGTTTTGGGCCGGGGACTGAAGCTTTCTTT
TRBV20-1,TRBJ1-2,TRBD1,NA,CSARDRGQGFRNYGYTF,TGCAGTGCTAGAGATAGGGGACAGGGGTTCAGAAACTATGGCTACACCTTC
TRBV5-1,TRBJ2-5,NA,NA,CASSLGEETQYF,TGCGCCAGCAGCTTGGGGGAAGAGACCCAGTACTTC
TRBV23-1,TRBJ2-3,NA,once,CAGRGRYF,TGCGCCGGGCGGGGTCGGTATTTT
TRBV18,TRBJ2-7,TRBD1,NA,CASSPRDSSYEQYF,TGTGCCAGCTCCCCACGGGACAGTTCCTACGAGCAGTACTTC
TRBV12-3/TRBV12-4,TRBJ1-4,TRBD1,NA,CASSPGQGREKLFF,TGTGCCAGCAGTCCCGGACAGGGTCGGGAAAAACTGTTTTTT
TRBV12-3/TRBV12-4,TRBJ2-5,TRBD1,NA,CASRASGQGETQYF,TGTGCCAGCAGAGCATCCGGACAGGGAGAGACCCAGTACTTC
TRBV24-1,TRBJ2-1,TRBD1,few,CATSDWTGTNEQFF,TGTGCCACCAGTGATTGGACAGGTACCAATGAGCAGTTCTTC
TRBV9,TRBJ1-3,NA,few,CASSVGWGNTIYF,TGTGCCAGCAGCGTTGGGTGGGGAAACACCATATATTTT
TRBV7-7,TRBJ2-1,TRBD2,NA,CASSLEASGGGEQFF,TGTGCCAGCAGCTTAGAGGCTAGCGGGGGTGGTGAGCAGTTCTTC
TRBV20-1,TRBJ2-3,NA,NA,CSAPGLSADTQYF,TGCAGTGCACCGGGACTTAGCGCAGATACGCAGTATTTT
TRBV18,TRBJ1-5,NA,many,CASSPGSNQPQHF,TGTGCCAGCTCACCAGGCAGCAATCAGCCCCAGCATTTT
TRBV5-5,TRBJ2-7,TRBD2,NA,CASSLSWLAGAYEQYF,TGTGCCAGCAGCTTGTCTTGGCTAGCGGGGGCCTACGAGCAGTACTTC